Listed here are 16 T cell receptor beta chains from one sample, sequenced in a study of regulatory T cells in long-lasting Graves disease. TCR beta libraries were built with iRepertoire HTBI primers and Arm-PCR of CDR3 regions. MiXCR, applied by TCRdb to the multiplex PCR reads, yields one record per CDR3 protein. The profile shows around 400,000 distinct CDR3 sequences, around 16% of them singletons. Time point reported: newly diagnosed GD, antithyroid drugs for less than 3 months. The authors made the TCR library using RNA they extracted from PBMCs. The material was peripheral blood mononuclear cells (PBMCs), obtained at new diagnosis, from a patient treated with antithyroid drugs. These receptor sequences come from a female donor with Graves disease.

This clonotype was counted many times. The chain uses TRBV28 and TRBJ1-2, with TRBD1 identical over 9 bases. The ends lost 7 bases at V and 3 bases at J; junction bases unmatched: 9. Germline V lookup: CDR1 MDHEN, CDR2 SYDVKM. This CDR3 comprises 15 residues. Here the CDR3 reads CASTRTGGTYYGYTF. The CDR3 DNA follows: TGTGCCAGCACTCGCACAGGGGGCACCTACTATGGCTACACCTTC.

This clonotype came up many times. This chain uses TRBV3-1 with TRBJ1-6; unclear D gene. Germline loops: CDR1 LGHDT, CDR2 YNNKEL (reference sequence). The CDR3 extends over 14 amino acids. V was pared by 7 bases and J by 8 bases, with 15 bases between. Written as DNA, the CDR3 is TGTGCCAGCACCCCGACGGGAACTGATTCACCCCTCCACTTT. Amino acids: CASTPTGTDSPLHF.

This clonotype has only one observation. A far larger clone is one nucleotide away, so this likely arose from a read error. This rearrangement joins TRBV6-9 to TRBJ2-1; 12 bases match TRBD1. Germline V gene lookup returns CDR1 MNHGY and CDR2 SVAAGI. The J segment lost 7 bases and the V segment lost 3 bases, leaving 7 bases of the junction unmatched. CDR3 size: 16 residues. The CDR3 reads CASSYGGTGGQNEQFF. The CDR3 DNA is TGTGCCAGCAGTTACGGGGGGACAGGGGGCCAAAATGAGCAGTTCTTC.

Many counts were recorded for this clonotype. This chain links TRBV9 with TRBJ2-3; D might be TRBD2 (6 bases). The V and J ends lost 1 base and 0 bases respectively, with 9 bases between them. Germline V gives CDR1 SGDLS, CDR2 YYNGEE. The CDR3 sequence is 15 residues long. The CDR3 is CASSVRRGSTDTQYF. In DNA, the CDR3 is TGTGCCAGCAGCGTACGGCGGGGAAGCACAGATACGCAGTATTTT.

This clonotype came up many times. The chain recombines TRBV12-3 or TRBV12-4 with TRBJ2-3; TRBD2 matches at 16 bases. V was clipped by 5 bases and J by 4 bases; unmatched bases: 9. This CDR3 comprises 18 residues. The CDR3 nucleotides are TGTGCCAGCAGTGCCGGGACTAGCGGGGGGGTCTTGCCAGATACGCAGTATTTT. This gives the protein CASSAGTSGGVLPDTQYF.

This clonotype was recorded many times. The V gene is TRBV3-1, the J gene TRBJ1-1; 7 bases match TRBD1. Germline CDR1 reads LGHDT; CDR2 reads YNNKEL (reference sequence). CDR3 size: 11 residues. V lost 7 bases and J lost 7; bases outside the gene matches: 3. The DNA of the CDR3 is TGTGCCAGCAAGGGGACAGATGAAGCTTTCTTT. Amino acid sequence: CASKGTDEAFF. Full variable domain (outside the CDR3, taken from reference TRBV3-1 and TRBJ1-1): DTAVSQTPKYLVTQMGNDKSIKCEQNLGHDTMYWYKQDSKKFLKIMFSYNNKELIINETVPNRFSPKSPDKAHLNLHINSLELGDSAVYFCASKGTDEAFFGQGTRLTVV.

This clonotype was counted between two and nine times. The DNA for the CDR3 is TGTGCCAGCAGCTTTCGGGTCCTCACGGGGGCCAACGTCCTGACTTTC. It translates to CASSFRVLTGANVLTF. The chain uses TRBV7-2 and TRBJ2-6; D is unresolved. Trimming left V 3 bases short and J 4 bases short, with 13 bases between. Germline V gene data show CDR1 as SGHTA and CDR2 as FQGNSA. This CDR3 is built from 16 residues.

This chain connects TRBV4-2 to TRBJ1-2; TRBD1 matches at 7 bases. The V segment lost 3 bases and the J segment 1 base; nucleotides outside the gene matches: 17. Germline CDR1 reads LGHNA; CDR2 reads YNFKEQ. The CDR3 spans 19 residues. The CDR3 here is CASSQQTGTELPFNYGYTF. CDR3 nucleotides: TGTGCCAGCAGCCAGCAAACCGGGACAGAGCTTCCGTTTAACTATGGCTACACCTTC.

In this sample, this clonotype turned up a few times. The rearrangement uses TRBV5-5 and TRBJ2-3; perhaps TRBD1 as D (5 bases). Germline values: CDR1 SGHKS, CDR2 YYEKEE (reference sequence). Trimming took 2 bases from V and 2 from J, leaving 15 bases between them. The CDR3 is 16 residues long. The CDR3 here is CASSFQGLSLTDTQYF. The CDR3 bases are TGTGCCAGCAGCTTCCAGGGTTTATCCCTCACAGATACGCAGTATTTT.

The chain recombines TRBV2 with TRBJ1-1; D is possibly TRBD1 (5 bases). The CDR3 has 15 amino acids. Germline CDR1 reads SNHLY; CDR2 reads FYNNEI. The germline V and J ends were trimmed by 5 bases and 0 bases, with 13 bases remaining between them. CDR3 nucleotides: TGTGCCAGCAGTACCCCGGGACTCATGAACACTGAAGCTTTCTTT. Residues: CASSTPGLMNTEAFF.

This clonotype was detected ten times or more. The V and J genes are TRBV20-1 and TRBJ2-1; a weak D match, TRBD2 (6 bases). The CDR3 extends over 13 amino acids. In germline, CDR1 is DFQATT, CDR2 SNEGSKA (reference sequence). V was shortened by 5 bases and J by 9 bases, with 17 bases between the two germline ends. For the CDR3, the DNA is TGCAGTGCTGCGGGAACTAGGTCCGGTGAGCAGTTCTTC. This gives the protein CSAAGTRSGEQFF.

This clonotype has at least ten counts. The rearrangement joins TRBV28 to TRBJ2-7, with D tentatively TRBD1 or TRBD2 (5 bases each). The length of the CDR3 is 15 residues. Germline V gene data show CDR1 as MDHEN and CDR2 as SYDVKM. V was pared by 8 bases and J by 2 bases, with 19 bases between. CDR3 in DNA: TGTGCCAGCCGAAGGACCGGGACCTCTACCTACGAGCAGTACTTC. Protein: CASRRTGTSTYEQYF. The full variable domain, rest sourced from reference TRBV28 and TRBJ2-7, is DVKVTQSSRYLVKRTGEKVFLECVQDMDHENMFWYRQDPGLGLRLIYFSYDVKMKEKGDIPEGYSVSREKKERFSLILESASTNQTSMYLCASRRTGTSTYEQYFGPGTRLTVT.

Concerning this clonotype itself: One end of the junction fails to match germline, which may point to a read error. This chain connects TRBV5-1 to TRBJ2-2; the D is unclear. CDR1 is SGHRS and CDR2 is YFSETQ in the germline V gene. This CDR3 has 11 residues. CDR3 sequence reads: CASSDVGELFF. CDR3 coding DNA: TGTGCCAGCAGTGACGTCGGGGAGCTGTTTTTT.

This clonotype was recorded a few times. The rearrangement links TRBV6-5 to TRBJ2-7; no definite D call. The CDR3 consists of 15 residues. Germline assignment: CDR1 MNHEY and CDR2 SVGAGI. V lost 0 bases to trimming and J lost 2 bases, with 11 bases between them. The CDR3 reads CASSYSSAVAYEQYF. CDR3 bases: TGTGCCAGCAGTTACTCCTCGGCTGTAGCCTACGAGCAGTACTTC.

The chain employs TRBV7-8 and TRBJ2-3; the D call may be TRBD1 or TRBD2 (5 bases each). With 5 bases removed from V and 1 base from J, the gap between germline ends came to 13 bases. This CDR3 has 15 amino acids. The germline V gene encodes CDR1 SGHVS and CDR2 FQNEAQ. CDR3 amino acids: CASSQPGTRTDTQYF. CDR3 sequence (DNA): TGTGCCAGCAGCCAGCCTGGGACGCGCACAGATACGCAGTATTTT.

In its sample, this clonotype was seen a few times. The J gene is TRBJ2-1, the V gene TRBV12-3 or TRBV12-4, with D maybe TRBD2 (6 bases). This CDR3 is 12 amino acids long. Trimming took 7 bases from V and 8 from J, leaving 12 bases between them. The CDR3 nucleotides read TGTGCCAGCACGGGAGAGTGGGATGAGCAGTTCTTC. Amino acid sequence: CASTGEWDEQFF.